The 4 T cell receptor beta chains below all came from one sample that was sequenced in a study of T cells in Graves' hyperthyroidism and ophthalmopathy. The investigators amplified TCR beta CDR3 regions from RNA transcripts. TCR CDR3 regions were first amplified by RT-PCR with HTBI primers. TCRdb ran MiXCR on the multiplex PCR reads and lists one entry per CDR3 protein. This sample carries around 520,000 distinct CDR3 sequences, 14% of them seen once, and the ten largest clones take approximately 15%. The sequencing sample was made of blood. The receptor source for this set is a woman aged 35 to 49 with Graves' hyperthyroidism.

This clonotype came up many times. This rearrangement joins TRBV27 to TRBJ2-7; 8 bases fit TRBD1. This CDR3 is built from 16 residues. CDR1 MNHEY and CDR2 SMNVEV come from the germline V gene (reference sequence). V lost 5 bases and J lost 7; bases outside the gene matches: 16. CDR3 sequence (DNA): TGTGCCAGCAGTCCAACCACGACAGGGGCCCCTTTGGAGCAGTACTTC. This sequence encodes CASSPTTTGAPLEQYF.

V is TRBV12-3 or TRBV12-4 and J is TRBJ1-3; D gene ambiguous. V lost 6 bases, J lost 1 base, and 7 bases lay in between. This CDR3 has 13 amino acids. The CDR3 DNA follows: TGTGCCAGCAGGCCCAGATCTGGAAACACCATATATTTT. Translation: CASRPRSGNTIYF.

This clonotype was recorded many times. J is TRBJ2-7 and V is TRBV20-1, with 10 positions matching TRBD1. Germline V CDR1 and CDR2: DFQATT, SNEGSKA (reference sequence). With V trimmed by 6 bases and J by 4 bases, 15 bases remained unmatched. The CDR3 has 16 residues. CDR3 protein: CSAPKLRDRGSYEQYF. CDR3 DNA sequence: TGCAGTGCCCCAAAGCTCCGGGACAGGGGCTCGTACGAGCAGTACTTC.

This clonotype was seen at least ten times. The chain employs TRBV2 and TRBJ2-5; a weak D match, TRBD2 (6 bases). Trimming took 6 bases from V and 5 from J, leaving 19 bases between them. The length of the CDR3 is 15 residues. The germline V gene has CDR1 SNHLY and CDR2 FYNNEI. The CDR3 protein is CASRRGLSSEETQYF. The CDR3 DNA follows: TGTGCCAGCAGGAGGGGACTGTCCTCGGAGGAGACCCAGTACTTC.